The rows below give T cell receptor beta chains drawn from one sample of a study of blood T cell repertoires in COVID-19. TCRdb's table, derived via immunoSEQ multiplex PCR, lists solely in-frame clones and lacks some. The table has approximately 300,000 clones, around 90% seen once; the top ten hold about 6.8%. The sequenced sample was peripheral blood. Source of these receptors: a man aged 18 to 35 who had recovered from COVID-19. The CDR3 runs from the conserved cysteine through the conserved F or W. D genes are given only for firm matches. Clone size appears in some rows only: once, few, many, or a class for an expanded clone.

cdr3_length	clone_size	d_call	v_call	j_call	cdr3_aa	cdr3_nt
14	.	TRBD1	TRBV14	TRBJ2-7	CASSHITGDGEQYF	TGTGCCAGCAGCCATATCACAGGGGACGGCGAGCAGTACTTC
13	.	.	TRBV25-1	TRBJ1-1	CASREGRQPEAFF	TGTGCCAGCAGGGAGGGTAGGCAACCTGAAGCTTTCTTT
14	many	TRBD1	TRBV6-4	TRBJ2-2	CASSGTGDTGELFF	TGTGCCAGCAGTGGGACAGGGGACACCGGGGAGCTGTTTTTT
16	.	.	TRBV11-1	TRBJ1-3	CASSLSLGVSGNTIYF	TGTGCCAGCAGCTTAAGCCTTGGAGTCTCTGGAAACACCATATATTTT
18	.	TRBD1	TRBV10-2	TRBJ2-6	CASSEQGNRLFGANVLTF	TGCGCCAGCAGTGAACAGGGGAATAGATTATTTGGGGCCAACGTCCTGACTTTC
14	.	.	TRBV27	TRBJ2-1	CASSLSRDNNEQFF	TGTGCCAGCAGTTTGTCCCGGGACAACAATGAGCAGTTCTTC
12	.	.	TRBV11-1	TRBJ2-1	CASSLVVREQFF	TGTGCCAGCAGCTTAGTCGTTCGGGAGCAGTTCTTC
15	once	TRBD2	TRBV5-1	TRBJ2-1	CASSRAGPSYNEQFF	TGCGCCAGCAGCCGAGCGGGACCTTCCTACAATGAGCAGTTCTTC
16	.	.	TRBV4-2	TRBJ2-7	CASSQESGTPSYEQYF	TGTGCCAGCAGCCAAGAATCCGGGACACCCTCCTACGAGCAGTACTTC
16	once	.	TRBV2	TRBJ1-3	CASSEGRVVPGNTIYF	TGTGCCAGCAGTGAAGGCAGGGTCGTCCCTGGAAACACCATATATTTT
14	.	TRBD1	TRBV25-1	TRBJ2-3	CASRGQVSTDTQYF	TGTGCCAGCAGAGGACAGGTTAGCACAGATACGCAGTATTTT
15	.	TRBD1	TRBV7-9	TRBJ1-2	CASSLADTGDYGYTF	TGTGCCAGCAGCTTAGCGGATACAGGGGACTATGGCTACACCTTC
16	once	.	TRBV11-2	TRBJ2-1	CASSHMGEGRSNEQFF	TGTGCCAGCAGCCACATGGGAGAGGGCCGGAGCAATGAGCAGTTCTTC
16	.	.	TRBV15	TRBJ2-3	CATSRLQGGGTDTQYF	TGTGCCACCAGCAGACTACAGGGTGGAGGCACAGATACGCAGTATTTT
15	.	TRBD2	TRBV2	TRBJ2-7	CASSEAGGVGYEQYF	TGTGCCAGCAGTGAAGCGGGAGGGGTAGGGTACGAGCAGTACTTC
19	.	TRBD1	TRBV4-1	TRBJ1-6	CASSQEGGGQGTVNSPLHF	TGCGCCAGCAGCCAAGAGGGGGGGGGACAGGGCACCGTCAATTCACCCCTCCACTTT
15	.	.	TRBV19	TRBJ1-6	CASSSLAGGNSPLHF	TGTGCCAGTAGCTCCCTTGCGGGGGGAAATTCACCCCTCCACTTT
15	.	.	TRBV6-5	TRBJ1-1	CASRGFAGRNTEAFF	TGTGCCAGCAGAGGGTTTGCGGGCCGGAACACTGAAGCTTTCTTT
15	.	.	TRBV9	TRBJ2-5	CASSATGNRGETQYF	TGTGCCAGCAGCGCTACAGGGAACCGAGGAGAGACCCAGTACTTC
18	.	TRBD2	TRBV2	TRBJ2-3	CASSRGAGGYSSTDTQYF	TGTGCCAGCAGCCGGGGGGCGGGGGGCTACTCTAGCACAGATACGCAGTATTTT
16	.	TRBD1	TRBV2	TRBJ1-5	CASSGETGGSWQPQHF	TGTGCCAGCAGTGGGGAGACAGGGGGTTCGTGGCAGCCCCAGCATTTT
14	.	.	TRBV6-5	TRBJ1-1	CASNQGRLHTEAFF	TGTGCCAGCAACCAGGGTCGTTTACACACTGAAGCTTTCTTT
16	.	TRBD1	TRBV7-9	TRBJ1-2	CASREVGQGDNYGYTF	TGTGCCAGCAGGGAGGTCGGACAGGGGGATAACTATGGCTACACCTTC
15	few	TRBD1	TRBV18	TRBJ1-2	CASSPGTGENYGYTF	TGTGCCAGCTCACCCGGGACAGGGGAAAACTATGGCTACACCTTC
15	.	.	TRBV14	TRBJ2-1	CASSQVAGSHNEQFF	TGTGCCAGCAGCCAAGTGGCGGGATCCCACAATGAGCAGTTCTTC
13	.	TRBD1	TRBV2	TRBJ2-7	CASMPDRGHEQYF	TGTGCCAGCATGCCGGACAGGGGCCACGAGCAGTACTTC
16	.	TRBD2	TRBV5-1	TRBJ2-2	CASSRAGATNTGELFF	TGCGCCAGCAGCCGAGCGGGGGCTACAAACACCGGGGAGCTGTTTTTT
15	few	.	TRBV7-9	TRBJ1-1	CASSPLLAANTEAFF	TGTGCCAGCAGTCCCTTATTAGCAGCGAACACTGAAGCTTTCTTT
13	.	TRBD1	TRBV2	TRBJ1-1	CASSSDRETEAFF	TGTGCCAGCAGCTCGGACAGGGAAACTGAAGCTTTCTTT
15	.	.	TRBV19	TRBJ1-2	CASRIPESGDYGYTF	TGTGCCAGTAGGATACCCGAATCGGGGGACTATGGCTACACCTTC
15	.	TRBD2	TRBV7-8	TRBJ2-7	CASSLSGGDSREQYF	TGTGCCAGCAGCTTAAGCGGGGGTGACTCCCGCGAGCAGTACTTC
13	.	.	TRBV6-5	TRBJ1-2	CASSYDSNYGYTF	TGTGCCAGCAGCTACGACAGTAACTATGGCTACACCTTC
15	.	.	TRBV2	TRBJ2-2	CASSEWRDNTGELFF	TGTGCCAGCAGTGAATGGCGGGATAACACCGGGGAGCTGTTTTTT
14	.	TRBD2	TRBV7-9	TRBJ2-5	CASSPGLAAETQYF	TGTGCCAGCAGCCCCGGACTAGCAGCAGAGACCCAGTACTTC
11	.	.	TRBV6-5	TRBJ2-7	CASNFEGEQYF	TGTGCCAGCAATTTCGAGGGCGAGCAGTACTTC
12	.	TRBD1	TRBV19	TRBJ2-7	CASTDRTNEQYF	TGTGCCAGCACGGACAGGACGAACGAGCAGTACTTC
12	.	.	TRBV2	TRBJ2-2	CASSDIPGELFF	TGTGCCAGCAGTGACATTCCCGGGGAGCTGTTTTTT
15	.	.	TRBV10-3	TRBJ2-7	CAISESRTAVYEQYF	TGTGCCATCAGTGAGTCGAGAACAGCGGTCTACGAGCAGTACTTC
14	.	.	TRBV5-1	TRBJ2-1	CASSLGLGYGEQFF	TGCGCCAGCAGCTTGGGACTAGGTTACGGTGAGCAGTTCTTC
14	.	TRBD2	TRBV11-2	TRBJ2-5	CASSLAAGIETQYF	TGTGCCAGCAGCTTAGCAGCGGGGATAGAGACCCAGTACTTC
17	.	.	TRBV19	TRBJ1-2	CASSPRQGLGGGYGYTF	TGTGCCAGTAGTCCTCGGCAGGGCCTAGGGGGTGGCTATGGCTACACCTTC
14	.	.	TRBV4-2	TRBJ1-1	CASSQPDRNTEAFF	TGTGCCAGCAGCCAACCTGACAGAAACACTGAAGCTTTCTTT
14	.	TRBD2	TRBV15	TRBJ2-7	CATSTTSGSYEQYF	TGTGCCACCAGCACGACTAGCGGGTCCTACGAGCAGTACTTC
16	.	.	TRBV5-4	TRBJ1-1	CASSREGRQMNTEAFF	TGTGCCAGCAGCCGGGAGGGGAGACAGATGAACACTGAAGCTTTCTTT